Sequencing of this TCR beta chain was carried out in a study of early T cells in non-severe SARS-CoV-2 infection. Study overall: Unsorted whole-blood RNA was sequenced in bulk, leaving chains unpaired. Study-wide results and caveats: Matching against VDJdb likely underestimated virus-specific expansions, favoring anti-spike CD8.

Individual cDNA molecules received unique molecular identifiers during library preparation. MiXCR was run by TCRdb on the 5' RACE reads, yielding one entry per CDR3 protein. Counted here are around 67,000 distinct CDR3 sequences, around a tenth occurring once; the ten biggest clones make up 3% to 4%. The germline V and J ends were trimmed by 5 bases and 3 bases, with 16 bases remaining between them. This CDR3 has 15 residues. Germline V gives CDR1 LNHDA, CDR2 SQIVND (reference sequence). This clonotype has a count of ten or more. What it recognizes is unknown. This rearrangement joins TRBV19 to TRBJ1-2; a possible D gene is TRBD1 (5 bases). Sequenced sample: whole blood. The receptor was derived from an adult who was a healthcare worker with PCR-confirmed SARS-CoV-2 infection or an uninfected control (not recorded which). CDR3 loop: CASSSQGEGDYGYTF. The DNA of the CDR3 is TGTGCCAGTAGTTCGCAGGGTGAAGGGGACTATGGCTACACCTTC.